This passage covers 2 T cell receptor beta chains from one sample sequenced in a study of OX40 agonist ivuxolimab in advanced cancers. TCRdb keeps only in-frame clones here, not all; method: immunoSEQ multiplex PCR. Of around 80,000 clones in the sample, around nine tenths are singletons; the top ten hold under 3%. Specimen: CD4+ or CD8+ T cells sorted from blood, collected in a trial of the OX40 agonist ivuxolimab. These TCRs come from an adult with an advanced solid tumor such as melanoma, head and neck, liver or kidney cancer.

The V and J genes are TRBV19 and TRBJ1-2; 11 bases fit TRBD1. CDR3 length: 15 residues. CDR1 and CDR2 from the germline V gene are LNHDA and SQIVND (reference sequence). After removal of 4 bases from V and 4 bases from J, the junction contained 5 bases not matched to a gene. This CDR3 reads CASSNTGTGGYGYTF. DNA of the CDR3: TGTGCCAGTAGTAACACCGGGACAGGGGGCTATGGCTACACCTTC.

CDR3 region: CASSQENSPLHF. CDR3 coding DNA: TGTGCCAGCAGTCAAGAGAATTCACCCCTCCACTTT. The V and J genes are TRBV6-5 and TRBJ1-6; no clear D gene. V was cut by 5 bases and J by 7 bases, with 6 bases left in between. Germline V lookup: CDR1 MNHEY, CDR2 SVGAGI. The CDR3 length is 12 residues.